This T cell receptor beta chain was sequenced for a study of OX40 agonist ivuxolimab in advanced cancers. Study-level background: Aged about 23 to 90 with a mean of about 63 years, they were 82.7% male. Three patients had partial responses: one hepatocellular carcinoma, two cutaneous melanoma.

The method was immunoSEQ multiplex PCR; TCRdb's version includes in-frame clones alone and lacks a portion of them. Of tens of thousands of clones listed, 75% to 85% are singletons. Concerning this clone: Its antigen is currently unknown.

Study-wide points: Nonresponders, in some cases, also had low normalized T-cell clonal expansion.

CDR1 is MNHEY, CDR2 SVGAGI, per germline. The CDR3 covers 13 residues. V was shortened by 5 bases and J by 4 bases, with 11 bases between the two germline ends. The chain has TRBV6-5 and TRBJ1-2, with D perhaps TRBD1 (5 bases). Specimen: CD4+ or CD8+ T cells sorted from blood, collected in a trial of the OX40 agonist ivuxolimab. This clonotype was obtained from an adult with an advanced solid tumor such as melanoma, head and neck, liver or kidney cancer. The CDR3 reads CASSGRGVYGYTF. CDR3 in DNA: TGTGCCAGCAGTGGACGGGGGGTCTATGGCTACACCTTC.